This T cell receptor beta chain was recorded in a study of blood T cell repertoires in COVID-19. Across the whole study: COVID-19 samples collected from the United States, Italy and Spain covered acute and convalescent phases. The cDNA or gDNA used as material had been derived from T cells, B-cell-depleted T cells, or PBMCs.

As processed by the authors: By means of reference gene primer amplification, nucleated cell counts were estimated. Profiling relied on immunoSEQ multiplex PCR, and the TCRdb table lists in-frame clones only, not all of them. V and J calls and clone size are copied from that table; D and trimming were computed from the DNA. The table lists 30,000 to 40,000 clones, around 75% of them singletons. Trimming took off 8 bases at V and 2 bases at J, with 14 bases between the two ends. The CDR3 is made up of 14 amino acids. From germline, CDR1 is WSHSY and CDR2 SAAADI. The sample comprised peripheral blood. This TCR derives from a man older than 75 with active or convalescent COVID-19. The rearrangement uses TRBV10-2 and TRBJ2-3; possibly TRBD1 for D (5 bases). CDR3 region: CASAGNRFTDTQYF. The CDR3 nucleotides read TGCGCCAGCGCCGGAAACAGGTTCACAGATACGCAGTATTTT.